This T cell receptor beta chain was profiled in a study of CD8+ T cells in alopecia areata. About the research overall: It was 6 to 18 months of tofacitinib, and then there were 6 months off drug. General study points: There were also resident alphabeta T cells of normal skin sequenced in scalp samples.

Sequencing used cDNA as its template, made by extracting RNA and reverse transcribing it. TCRdb's table, derived via immunoSEQ multiplex PCR, lists solely in-frame clones and lacks some. The top ten clones hold around 19% of a sample with 100,000 to 150,000 clones, around 49% of them seen once. The CDR3 length is 14 residues. Germline values: CDR1 SGDLS, CDR2 YYNGEE. With 3 bases removed from V and 4 bases from J, the gap between germline ends came to 13 bases. As for this clone: Antigen specificity is unknown.

This chain joins TRBV9 and TRBJ1-2, with a possible D match to TRBD1 (5 bases). The receptor was isolated from a human donor with alopecia areata. Sequences were derived from CD8+ T cells sorted from blood, sampled at week 0. This chain's CDR3 is CASSASGGTYGYTF. The CDR3 DNA is TGTGCCAGCAGCGCCTCGGGGGGTACCTATGGCTACACCTTC. The full variable domain, with the rest looked up from reference TRBV9 and TRBJ1-2, is DSGVTQTPKHLITATGQRVTLRCSPRSGDLSVYWYQQSLDQGLQFLIQYYNGEERAKGNILERFSAQQFPDLHSELNLSSLELGDSALYFCASSASGGTYGYTFGSGTRLTVV.